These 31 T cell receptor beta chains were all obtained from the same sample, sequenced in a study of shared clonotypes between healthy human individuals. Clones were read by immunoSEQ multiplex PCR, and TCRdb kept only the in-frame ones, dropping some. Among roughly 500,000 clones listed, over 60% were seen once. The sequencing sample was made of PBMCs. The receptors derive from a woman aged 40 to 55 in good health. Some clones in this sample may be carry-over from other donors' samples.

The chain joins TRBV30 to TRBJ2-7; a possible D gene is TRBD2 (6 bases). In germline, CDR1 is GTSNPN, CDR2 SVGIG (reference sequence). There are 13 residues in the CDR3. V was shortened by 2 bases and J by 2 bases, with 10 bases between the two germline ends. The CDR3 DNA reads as TGTGCCTGGAGTAACGGGGGTACCTACGAGCAGTACTTC. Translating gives CAWSNGGTYEQYF.

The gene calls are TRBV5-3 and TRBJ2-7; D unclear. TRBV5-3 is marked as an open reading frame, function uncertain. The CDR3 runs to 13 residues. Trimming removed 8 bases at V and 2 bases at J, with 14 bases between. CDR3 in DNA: TGTGCCAGCAGCCCTTACCAAACCTACGAGCAGTACTTC. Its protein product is CASSPYQTYEQYF.

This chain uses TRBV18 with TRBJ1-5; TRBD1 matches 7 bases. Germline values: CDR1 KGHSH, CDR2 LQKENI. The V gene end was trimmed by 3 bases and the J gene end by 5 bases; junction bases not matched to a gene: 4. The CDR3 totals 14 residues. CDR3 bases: TGTGCCAGCTCACCGGGACAGCAGGATCAGCCCCAGCATTTT. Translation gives CASSPGQQDQPQHF.

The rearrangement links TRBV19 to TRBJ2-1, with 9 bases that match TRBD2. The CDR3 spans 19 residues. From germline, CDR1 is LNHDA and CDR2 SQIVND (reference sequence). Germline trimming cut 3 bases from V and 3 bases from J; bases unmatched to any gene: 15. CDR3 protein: CASSIRSSGDGRGYNEQFF. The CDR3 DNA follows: TGTGCCAGTAGTATTCGGTCTAGCGGGGACGGGAGGGGCTACAATGAGCAGTTCTTC.

The CDR3 region has the DNA TGTGCCAGCTCACCCGACAGGGTGGGCGGGGAGCTGTTTTTT. Translation: CASSPDRVGGELFF. This chain connects TRBV18 to TRBJ2-2; 7 bases line up with TRBD1. V gave up 3 bases and J gave up 7 bases; unmatched junction bases: 5. The V gene's germline CDR1 is KGHSH and CDR2 LQKENI. CDR3 length equals 14 residues. The entire variable domain, with the rest obtained from reference TRBV18 and TRBJ2-2, is as follows: NAGVMQNPRHLVRRRGQEARLRCSPMKGHSHVYWYRQLPEEGLKFMVYLQKENIIDESGMPKERFSAEFPKEGPSILRIQQVVRGDSAAYFCASSPDRVGGELFFGEGSRLTVL.

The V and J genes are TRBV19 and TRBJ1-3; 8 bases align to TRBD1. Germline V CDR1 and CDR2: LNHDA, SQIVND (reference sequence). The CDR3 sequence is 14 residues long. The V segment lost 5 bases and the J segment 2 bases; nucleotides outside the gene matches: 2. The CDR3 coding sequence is TGTGCCAGTAGTCAACAGGGGGCTGGAAACACCATATATTTT. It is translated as CASSQQGAGNTIYF.

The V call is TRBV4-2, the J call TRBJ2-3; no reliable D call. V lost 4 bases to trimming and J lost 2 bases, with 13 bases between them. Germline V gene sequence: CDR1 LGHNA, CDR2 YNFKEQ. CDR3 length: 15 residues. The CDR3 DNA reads TGTGCCAGCAGCCCCCGGGTGGCGGACACAGATACGCAGTATTTT. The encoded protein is CASSPRVADTDTQYF.

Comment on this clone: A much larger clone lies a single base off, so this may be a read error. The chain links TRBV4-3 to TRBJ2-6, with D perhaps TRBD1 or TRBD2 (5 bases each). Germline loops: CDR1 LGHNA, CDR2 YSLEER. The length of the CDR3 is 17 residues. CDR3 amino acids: CASGQDWGRSGANVLTF. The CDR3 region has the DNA TGCGCCAGCGGCCAAGATTGGGGACGCTCTGGGGCCAACGTCCTGACTTTC.

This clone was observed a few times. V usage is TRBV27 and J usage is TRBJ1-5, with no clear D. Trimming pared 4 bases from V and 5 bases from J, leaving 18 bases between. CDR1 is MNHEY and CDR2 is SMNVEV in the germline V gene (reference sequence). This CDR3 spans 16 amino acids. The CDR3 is CASSYSHAGTHQPQHF. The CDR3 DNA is TGTGCCAGCAGTTACTCACACGCGGGAACTCATCAGCCCCAGCATTTT.

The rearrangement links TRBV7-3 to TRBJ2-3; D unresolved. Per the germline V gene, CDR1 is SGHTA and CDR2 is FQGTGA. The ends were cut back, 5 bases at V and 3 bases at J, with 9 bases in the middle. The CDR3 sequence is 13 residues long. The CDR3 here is CASSPAATDTQYF. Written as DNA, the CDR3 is TGTGCCAGCAGCCCAGCTGCGACAGATACGCAGTATTTT.

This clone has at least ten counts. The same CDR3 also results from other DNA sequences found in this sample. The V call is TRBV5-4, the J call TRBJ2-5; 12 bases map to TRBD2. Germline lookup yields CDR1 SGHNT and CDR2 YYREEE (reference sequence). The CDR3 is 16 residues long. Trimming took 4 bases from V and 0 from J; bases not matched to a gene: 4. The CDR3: CASSRLAGGYQETQYF. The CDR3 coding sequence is TGTGCCAGCAGCCGTCTAGCGGGAGGGTACCAAGAGACCCAGTACTTC.

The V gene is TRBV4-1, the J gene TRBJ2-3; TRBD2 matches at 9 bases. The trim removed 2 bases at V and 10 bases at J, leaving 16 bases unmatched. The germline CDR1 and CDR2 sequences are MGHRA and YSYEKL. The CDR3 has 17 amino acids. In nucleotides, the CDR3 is TGCGCCAGCAGCCAACCGGTAGCGGGAGCCCCCCGGGGGGCGCAGTATTTT. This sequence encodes CASSQPVAGAPRGAQYF.

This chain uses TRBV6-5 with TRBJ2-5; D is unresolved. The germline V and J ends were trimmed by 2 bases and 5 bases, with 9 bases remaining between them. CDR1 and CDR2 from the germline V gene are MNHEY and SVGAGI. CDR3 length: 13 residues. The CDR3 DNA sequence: TGTGCCAGCAGTTACGACACCCAGGAGACCCAGTACTTC. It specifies CASSYDTQETQYF.

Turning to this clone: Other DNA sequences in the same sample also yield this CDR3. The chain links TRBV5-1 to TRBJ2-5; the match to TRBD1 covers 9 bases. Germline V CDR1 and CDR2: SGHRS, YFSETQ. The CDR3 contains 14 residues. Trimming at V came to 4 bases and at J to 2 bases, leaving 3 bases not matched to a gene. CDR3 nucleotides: TGCGCCAGCAGCAGAGGGACAGGGCAAGAGACCCAGTACTTC. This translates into CASSRGTGQETQYF.

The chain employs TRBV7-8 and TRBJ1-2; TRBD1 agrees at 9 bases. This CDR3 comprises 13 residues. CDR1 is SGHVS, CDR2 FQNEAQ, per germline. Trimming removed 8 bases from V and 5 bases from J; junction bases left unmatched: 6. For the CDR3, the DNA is TGTGCCAGCTGCCGGGACAGGGTGTATGGCTACACCTTC. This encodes CASCRDRVYGYTF.

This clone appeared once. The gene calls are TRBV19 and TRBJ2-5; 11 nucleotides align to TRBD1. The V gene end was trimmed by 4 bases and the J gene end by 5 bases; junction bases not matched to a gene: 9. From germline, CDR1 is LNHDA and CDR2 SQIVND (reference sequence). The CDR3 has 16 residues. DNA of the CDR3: TGTGCCAGTAGTACTTCTACCGGGACAGGGGGGGAGACCCAGTACTTC. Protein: CASSTSTGTGGETQYF.

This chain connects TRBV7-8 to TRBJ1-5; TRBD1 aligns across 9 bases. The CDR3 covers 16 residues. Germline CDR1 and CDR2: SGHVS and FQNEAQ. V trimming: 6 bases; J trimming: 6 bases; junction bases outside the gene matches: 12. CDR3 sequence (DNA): TGTGCCAGCAGTCGAACGAATACAGGGGGCGGTCAGCCCCAGCATTTT. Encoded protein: CASSRTNTGGGQPQHF. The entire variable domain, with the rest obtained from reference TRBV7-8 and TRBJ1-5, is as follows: GAGVSQSPRYKVAKRGQDVALRCDPISGHVSLFWYQQALGQGPEFLTYFQNEAQLDKSGLPSDRFFAERPEGSVSTLKIQRTQQEDSAVYLCASSRTNTGGGQPQHFGDGTRLSIL.

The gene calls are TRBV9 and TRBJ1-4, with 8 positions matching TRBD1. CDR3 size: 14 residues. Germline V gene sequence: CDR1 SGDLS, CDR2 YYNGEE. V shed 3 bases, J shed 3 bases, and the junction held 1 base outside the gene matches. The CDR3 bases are TGTGCCAGCAGCGCGACAGGGGCTAATGAAAAACTGTTTTTT. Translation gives CASSATGANEKLFF.

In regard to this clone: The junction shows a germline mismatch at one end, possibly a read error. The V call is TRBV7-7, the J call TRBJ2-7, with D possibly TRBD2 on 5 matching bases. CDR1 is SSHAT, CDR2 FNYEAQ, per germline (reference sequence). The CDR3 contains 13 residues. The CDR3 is CASSLELGSEQYF. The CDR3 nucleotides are TGTGCTAGCAGCTTAGAACTAGGGTCCGAGCAGTACTTC.

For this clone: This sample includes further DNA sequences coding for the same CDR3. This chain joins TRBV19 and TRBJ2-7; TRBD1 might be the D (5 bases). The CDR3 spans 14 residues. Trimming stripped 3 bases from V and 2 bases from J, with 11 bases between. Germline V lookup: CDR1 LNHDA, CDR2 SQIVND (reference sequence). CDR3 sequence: CASSIGQGTYEQYF. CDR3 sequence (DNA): TGTGCCAGTAGTATCGGTCAGGGAACCTACGAGCAGTACTTC.

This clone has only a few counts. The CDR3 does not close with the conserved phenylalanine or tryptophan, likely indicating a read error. The CDR3 nucleotides are TGTGCCAGCTCACCTCCCGCTAGCTACGAGCAGTACCTC. Translation: CASSPPASYEQYL. The J gene is TRBJ2-7, the V gene TRBV18; D remains unclear. The V gene lost 3 bases and the J gene lost 3 bases, with 9 bases spanning the gap. The CDR3 is 13 residues long. Per the germline V gene, CDR1 is KGHSH and CDR2 is LQKENI.

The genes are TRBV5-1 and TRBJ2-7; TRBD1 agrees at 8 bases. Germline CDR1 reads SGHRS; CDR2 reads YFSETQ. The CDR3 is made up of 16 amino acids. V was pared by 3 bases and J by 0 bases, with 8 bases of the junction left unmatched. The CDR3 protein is CASSSDRQGYSYEQYF. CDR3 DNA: TGCGCCAGCAGCTCCGACCGACAGGGGTACTCCTACGAGCAGTACTTC.

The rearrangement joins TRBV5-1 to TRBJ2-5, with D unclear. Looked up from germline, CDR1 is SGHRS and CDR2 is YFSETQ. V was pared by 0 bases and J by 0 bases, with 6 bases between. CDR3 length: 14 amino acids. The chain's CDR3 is CASSLGADQETQYF. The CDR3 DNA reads TGCGCCAGCAGCTTGGGGGCCGACCAAGAGACCCAGTACTTC.

The CDR3, as DNA: TGTGCCAGCAGCTTAGGGCCAGGGATCTACGAGCAGTACTTC. Amino acids: CASSLGPGIYEQYF. V usage is TRBV11-3 and J usage is TRBJ2-7; D is perhaps TRBD1 (5 bases). Between the trimmed V and J ends, which lost 1 base and 3 bases, there was a span of 10 bases. CDR1 SGHNT and CDR2 YENEEA come from the germline V gene. This CDR3 region has 14 residues.

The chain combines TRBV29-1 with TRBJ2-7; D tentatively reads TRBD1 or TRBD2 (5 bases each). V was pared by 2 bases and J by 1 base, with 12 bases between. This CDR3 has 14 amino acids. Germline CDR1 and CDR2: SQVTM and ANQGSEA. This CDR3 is CSVERGSGSYEQYF. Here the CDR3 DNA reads TGCAGCGTTGAAAGGGGAAGCGGATCCTACGAGCAGTACTTC.

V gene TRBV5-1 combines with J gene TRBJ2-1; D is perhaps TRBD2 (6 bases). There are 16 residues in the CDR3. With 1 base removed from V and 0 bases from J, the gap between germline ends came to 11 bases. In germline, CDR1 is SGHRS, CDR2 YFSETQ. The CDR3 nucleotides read TGCGCCAGCAGCTTGTCTCGGGGGAGCTCCTACAATGAGCAGTTCTTC. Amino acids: CASSLSRGSSYNEQFF. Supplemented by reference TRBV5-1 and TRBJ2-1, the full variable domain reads KAGVTQTPRYLIKTRGQQVTLSCSPISGHRSVSWYQQTPGQGLQFLFEYFSETQRNKGNFPGRFSGRQFSNSRSEMNVSTLELGDSALYLCASSLSRGSSYNEQFFGPGTRLTVL.

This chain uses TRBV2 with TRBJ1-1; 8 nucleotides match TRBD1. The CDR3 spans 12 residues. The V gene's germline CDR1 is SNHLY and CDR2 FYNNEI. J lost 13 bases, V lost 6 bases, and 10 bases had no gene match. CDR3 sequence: CASSDTWTGNFF. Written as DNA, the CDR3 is TGTGCCAGCAGCGACACCTGGACAGGGAATTTCTTT.

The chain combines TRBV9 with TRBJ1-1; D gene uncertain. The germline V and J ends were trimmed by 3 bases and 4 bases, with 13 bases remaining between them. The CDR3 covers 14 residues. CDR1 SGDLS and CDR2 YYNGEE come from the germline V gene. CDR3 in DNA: TGTGCCAGCAGCGCCGGACGCCAGGTCACTGAAGCTTTCTTT. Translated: CASSAGRQVTEAFF.

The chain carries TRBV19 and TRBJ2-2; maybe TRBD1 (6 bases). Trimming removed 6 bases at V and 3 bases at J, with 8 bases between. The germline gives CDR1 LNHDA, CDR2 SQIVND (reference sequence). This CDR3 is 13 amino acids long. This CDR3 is CASSTGYTGELFF. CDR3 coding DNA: TGTGCCAGTAGCACAGGGTACACCGGGGAGCTGTTTTTT.

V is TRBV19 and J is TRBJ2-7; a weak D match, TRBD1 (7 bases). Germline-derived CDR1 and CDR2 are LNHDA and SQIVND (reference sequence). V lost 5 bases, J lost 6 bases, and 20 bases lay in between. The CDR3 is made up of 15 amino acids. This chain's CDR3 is CASSAQTGAGGEQYF. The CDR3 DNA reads TGTGCCAGTAGTGCGCAAACAGGGGCCGGGGGCGAGCAGTACTTC.

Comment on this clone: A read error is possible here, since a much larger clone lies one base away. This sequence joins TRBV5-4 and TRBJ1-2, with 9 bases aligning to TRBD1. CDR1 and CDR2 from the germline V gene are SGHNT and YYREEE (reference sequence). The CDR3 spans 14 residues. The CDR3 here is CASSSRTGEWGCTF. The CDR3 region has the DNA TGTGCCAGCAGCTCCCGGACAGGGGAGTGGGGCTGCACCTTC.